Each of the 2 T cell receptor beta chains below was sequenced from the same sample in a study of cytomegalovirus exposure and HLA in healthy donors. PCR amplification relied on 60 Vbeta primers (plus 13 Jbeta primers). The table came from immunoSEQ multiplex PCR; TCRdb's copy has only in-frame clones and leaves some out. The sample includes about 65,000 clones. Sample: PBMCs. Source of these receptors: a boy between 5 and 17 years old in good health and CMV-seronegative.

V gene TRBV7-9 combines with J gene TRBJ1-4; 9 bases match TRBD1. This CDR3 comprises 14 residues. V gave up 5 bases and J gave up 7 bases; unmatched junction bases: 5. Germline V CDR1 and CDR2: SEHNR, FQNEAQ (reference sequence). In nucleotides, the CDR3 is TGTGCCAGCAGCCTGGGACAGGGAGGTGAAAAACTGTTTTTT. Protein: CASSLGQGGEKLFF.

The chain uses TRBV7-8 and TRBJ1-2; 11 nucleotides line up with TRBD1. The CDR3 extends over 14 amino acids. J was trimmed by 7 bases and V by 6 bases; bases with no gene match: 7. Germline V gene sequence: CDR1 SGHVS, CDR2 FQNEAQ. CDR3 amino acids: CASSIGQGAGGYTF. The CDR3 region has the DNA TGTGCCAGCAGTATTGGACAGGGGGCAGGTGGCTACACCTTC.